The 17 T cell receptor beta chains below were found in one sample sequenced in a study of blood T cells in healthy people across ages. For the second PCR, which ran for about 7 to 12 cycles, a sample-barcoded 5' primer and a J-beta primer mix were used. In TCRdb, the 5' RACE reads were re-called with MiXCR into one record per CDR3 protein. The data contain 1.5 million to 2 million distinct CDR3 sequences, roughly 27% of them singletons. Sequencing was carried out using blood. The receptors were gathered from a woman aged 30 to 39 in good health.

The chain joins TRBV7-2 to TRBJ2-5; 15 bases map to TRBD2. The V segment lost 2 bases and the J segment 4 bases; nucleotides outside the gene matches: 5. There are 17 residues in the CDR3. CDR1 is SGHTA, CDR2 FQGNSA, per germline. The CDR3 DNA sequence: TGTGCCAGCAGCTTAAGGGGGACTAGCGGGGGGTCAGAGACCCAGTACTTC. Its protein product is CASSLRGTSGGSETQYF. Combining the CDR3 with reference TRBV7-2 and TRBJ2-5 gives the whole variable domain GAGVSQSPSNKVTEKGKDVELRCDPISGHTALYWYRQSLGQGLEFLIYFQGNSAPDKSGLPSDRFSAERTGGSVSTLTIQRTQQEDSAVYLCASSLRGTSGGSETQYFGPGTRLLVL.

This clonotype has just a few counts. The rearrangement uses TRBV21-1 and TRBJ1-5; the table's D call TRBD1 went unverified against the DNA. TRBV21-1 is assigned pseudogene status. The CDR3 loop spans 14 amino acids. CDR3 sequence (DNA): TGTGCCGGTTCGAGCGGACATAAGGGTCAGCCCCAGCATTTT. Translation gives CAGSSGHKGQPQHF.

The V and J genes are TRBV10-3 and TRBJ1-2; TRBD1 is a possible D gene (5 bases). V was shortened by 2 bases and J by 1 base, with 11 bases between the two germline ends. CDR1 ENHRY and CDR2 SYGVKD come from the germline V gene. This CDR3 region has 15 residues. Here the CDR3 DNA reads TGTGCCATCAGTGAGCCGAGAGACAGTAACTATGGCTACACCTTC. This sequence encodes CAISEPRDSNYGYTF.

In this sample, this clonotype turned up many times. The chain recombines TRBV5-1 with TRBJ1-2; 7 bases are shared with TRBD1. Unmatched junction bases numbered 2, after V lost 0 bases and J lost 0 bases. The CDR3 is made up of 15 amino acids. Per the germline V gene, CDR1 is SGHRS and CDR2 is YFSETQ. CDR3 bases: TGCGCCAGCAGCTTGGATGGGACAGCTAACTATGGCTACACCTTC. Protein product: CASSLDGTANYGYTF.

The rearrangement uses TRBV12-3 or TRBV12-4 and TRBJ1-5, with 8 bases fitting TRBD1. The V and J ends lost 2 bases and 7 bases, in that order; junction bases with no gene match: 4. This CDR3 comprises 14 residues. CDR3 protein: CASSLQGAAQPQHF. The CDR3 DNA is TGTGCCAGCAGTTTACAGGGGGCGGCCCAGCCCCAGCATTTT.

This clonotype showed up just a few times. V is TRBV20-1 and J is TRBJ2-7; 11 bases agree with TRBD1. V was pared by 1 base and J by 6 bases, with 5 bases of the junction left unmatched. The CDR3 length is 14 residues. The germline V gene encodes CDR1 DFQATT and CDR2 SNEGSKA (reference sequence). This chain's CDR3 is CSARAGQGAVEQYV. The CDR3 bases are TGCAGTGCTAGAGCTGGACAGGGGGCCGTCGAGCAGTACGTC.

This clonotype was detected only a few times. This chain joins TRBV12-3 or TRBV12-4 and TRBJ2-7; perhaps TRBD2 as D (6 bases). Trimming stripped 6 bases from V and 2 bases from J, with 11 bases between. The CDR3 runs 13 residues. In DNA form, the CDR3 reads TGTGCCAGCAGCTCGACTAGAACCTACGAGCAGTACTTC. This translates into CASSSTRTYEQYF.

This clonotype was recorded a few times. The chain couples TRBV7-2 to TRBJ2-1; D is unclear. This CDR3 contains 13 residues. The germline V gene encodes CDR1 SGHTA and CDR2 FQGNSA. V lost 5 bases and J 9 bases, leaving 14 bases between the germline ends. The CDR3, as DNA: TGTGCCAGCAGCACCCCTCAGCTGGGTGAGCAGTTCTTC. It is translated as CASSTPQLGEQFF.

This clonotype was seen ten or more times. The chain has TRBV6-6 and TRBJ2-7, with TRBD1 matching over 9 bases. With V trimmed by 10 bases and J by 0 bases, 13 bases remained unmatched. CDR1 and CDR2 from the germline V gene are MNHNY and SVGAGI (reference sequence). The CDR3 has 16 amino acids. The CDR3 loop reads CATSRGGQGSSYEQYF. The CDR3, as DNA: TGTGCCACCTCTAGGGGGGGACAGGGTAGCTCCTACGAGCAGTACTTC.

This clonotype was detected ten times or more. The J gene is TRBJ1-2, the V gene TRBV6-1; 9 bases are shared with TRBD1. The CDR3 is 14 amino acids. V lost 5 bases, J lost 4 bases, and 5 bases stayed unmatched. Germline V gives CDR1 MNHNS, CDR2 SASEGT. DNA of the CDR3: TGTGCCAGCAGTTCTCGGACAGGGGCCTATGGCTACACCTTC. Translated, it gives CASSSRTGAYGYTF.

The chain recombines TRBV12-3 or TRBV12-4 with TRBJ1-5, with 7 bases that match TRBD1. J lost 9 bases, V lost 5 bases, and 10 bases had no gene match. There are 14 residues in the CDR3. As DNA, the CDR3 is TGTGCCAGCAGTGGGGACAGTTCTGCTTGGCCCCAGCATTTT. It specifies CASSGDSSAWPQHF.

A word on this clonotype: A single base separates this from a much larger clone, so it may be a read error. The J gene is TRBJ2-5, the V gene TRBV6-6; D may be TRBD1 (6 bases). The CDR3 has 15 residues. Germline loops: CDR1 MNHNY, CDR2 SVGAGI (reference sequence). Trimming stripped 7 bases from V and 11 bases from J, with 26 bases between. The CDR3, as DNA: TGTGCCAGCATCCAAGGAGGACAGTCCTACAATGAGCAGTACTTC. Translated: CASIQGGQSYNEQYF.

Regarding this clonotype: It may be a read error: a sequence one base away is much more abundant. Here the CDR3 DNA reads TGCAGCGTTTGGTCGGCTACCTACGAGCAGTACTTC. This translates into CSVWSATYEQYF. The chain has TRBV29-1 and TRBJ2-7; unclear D gene. Germline V gene data show CDR1 as SQVTM and CDR2 as ANQGSEA. Trimming removed 5 bases at V and 2 bases at J, with 10 bases between. This CDR3 is built from 12 residues.

CDR3 in DNA: TGCAGCGTTCCCCCCGGGCTAGTGGGAAACAATGAGCAGTTCTTC. This translates into CSVPPGLVGNNEQFF. The chain is built from TRBV29-1 and TRBJ2-1; D unclear. Trimming took off 5 bases at V and 5 bases at J, with 19 bases between the two ends. The CDR3 spans 15 residues. Germline V gene sequence: CDR1 SQVTM, CDR2 ANQGSEA.

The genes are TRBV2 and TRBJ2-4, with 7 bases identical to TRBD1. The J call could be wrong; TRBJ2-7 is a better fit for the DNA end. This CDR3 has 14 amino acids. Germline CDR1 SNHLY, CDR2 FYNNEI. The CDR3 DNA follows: TGTGCCAGCACCCGACAGGGCCTCTCCTACGAGCAGTACTTC. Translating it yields CASTRQGLSYEQYF.

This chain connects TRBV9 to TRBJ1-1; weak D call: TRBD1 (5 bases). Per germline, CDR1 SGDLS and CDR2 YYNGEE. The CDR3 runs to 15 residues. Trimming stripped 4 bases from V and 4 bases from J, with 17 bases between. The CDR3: CASSKISTGGTEAFF. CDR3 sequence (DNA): TGTGCCAGCAGCAAAATCTCCACGGGGGGCACTGAAGCTTTCTTT.

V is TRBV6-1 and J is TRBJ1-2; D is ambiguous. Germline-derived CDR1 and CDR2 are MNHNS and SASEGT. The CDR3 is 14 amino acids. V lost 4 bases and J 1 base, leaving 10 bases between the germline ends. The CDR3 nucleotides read TGTGCCAGCAGTGGTCAGCCGAATAACTATGGCTACACCTTC. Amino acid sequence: CASSGQPNNYGYTF.